These 29 T cell receptor beta chains came from one sample sequenced in a study of blood T cell repertoires in COVID-19. Using immunoSEQ multiplex PCR, the repertoire was profiled, and TCRdb retains in-frame clones only, with some absent. This table has about 120,000 clones, about 89% appearing once. Sequenced sample: peripheral blood. The receptors derive from a human donor with acute or convalescent COVID-19. The donor label of this sample is uncertain.

This rearrangement joins TRBV14 to TRBJ1-1, with D hard to call. Trimming took 1 base from V and 6 from J, leaving 12 bases between them. The germline V gene encodes CDR1 SGHDN and CDR2 FVKESK. CDR3 length: 14 amino acids. CDR3 in amino acids: CASSQAGWVAEAFF. The CDR3 DNA sequence: TGTGCCAGCAGCCAAGCGGGTTGGGTTGCTGAAGCTTTCTTT.

The chain links TRBV5-1 to TRBJ1-2; D uncertain. V was clipped by 2 bases and J by 4 bases, with 15 bases between them. This CDR3 is built from 15 residues. Germline V gives CDR1 SGHRS, CDR2 YFSETQ. The CDR3 loop is CASSFREADLYGYTF. CDR3 coding DNA: TGCGCCAGCAGCTTCCGCGAGGCGGATCTCTATGGCTACACCTTC.

The CDR3 nucleotides are TGTGCCAGCAGCCAAGATACGTCCGGGGGTCTCTACAATGAGCAGTTCTTC. Residues: CASSQDTSGGLYNEQFF. V usage is TRBV4-2 and J usage is TRBJ2-1, with D possibly TRBD2 on 6 matching bases. Germline CDR1 LGHNA, CDR2 YNFKEQ. CDR3 length: 17 amino acids. V was trimmed by 0 bases and J by 3 bases, leaving 15 bases between them.

CDR3: CASSKELPGTESSYEQYF. The CDR3 DNA sequence: TGTGCCAGCAGCAAAGAGCTCCCCGGGACAGAGAGCTCCTACGAGCAGTACTTC. The J gene is TRBJ2-7, the V gene TRBV21-1; TRBD1, as called in the table, went unchecked against the DNA. TRBV21-1 is a known pseudogene. CDR3 size: 18 residues.

J is TRBJ1-6 and V is TRBV6-1, with TRBD1 as a possible D gene (5 bases). The germline V gene has CDR1 MNHNS and CDR2 SASEGT. V lost 2 bases and J 4 bases, leaving 9 bases between the germline ends. This CDR3 region has 15 residues. The CDR3 sequence is CASSERGLYNSPLHF. The CDR3 nucleotides are TGTGCCAGCAGTGAAAGGGGCCTTTATAATTCACCCCTCCACTTT.

The rearrangement joins TRBV28 to TRBJ2-7; TRBD1 matches 9 bases. The CDR3 loop spans 15 amino acids. Germline assignment: CDR1 MDHEN and CDR2 SYDVKM. The trim removed 1 base at V and 1 base at J, leaving 2 bases unmatched. CDR3 sequence reads: CASSLFGTGSYEQYF. For the CDR3, the DNA is TGTGCCAGCAGTTTATTTGGGACAGGGTCCTACGAGCAGTACTTC.

The count of this clone is one. The chain carries TRBV19 and TRBJ2-3, with 10 bases aligning to TRBD1. CDR3 size: 17 residues. V gave up 3 bases and J gave up 4 bases; unmatched junction bases: 10. Germline assignment: CDR1 LNHDA and CDR2 SQIVND (reference sequence). CDR3 nucleotides: TGTGCCAGTAGTATCGGCCAGACAGGGGGCCTCCCAGATACGCAGTATTTT. Its protein product is CASSIGQTGGLPDTQYF.

The rearrangement uses TRBV28 and TRBJ1-1; unclear D gene. CDR3 length equals 14 residues. The germline V and J ends were trimmed by 6 bases and 0 bases, with 11 bases remaining between them. The V gene's germline CDR1 is MDHEN and CDR2 SYDVKM. The CDR3 region has the DNA TGTGCCAGCAGCCGGGAGATCATGAACACTGAAGCTTTCTTT. It encodes CASSREIMNTEAFF.

The J gene is TRBJ1-4, the V gene TRBV11-2; 7 bases align to TRBD1. With 5 bases clipped from V and 3 bases from J, the junction kept 3 bases outside the gene matches. This CDR3 region has 14 residues. Germline V CDR1 and CDR2: SGHAT, FQNNGV. The chain's CDR3 is CASSLDRANEKLFF. DNA for the CDR3: TGTGCCAGCAGCCTCGACAGGGCTAATGAAAAACTGTTTTTT. Full variable domain (outside the CDR3, taken from reference TRBV11-2 and TRBJ1-4): EAGVAQSPRYKIIEKRQSVAFWCNPISGHATLYWYQQILGQGPKLLIQFQNNGVVDDSQLPKDRFSAERLKGVDSTLKIQPAKLEDSAVYLCASSLDRANEKLFFGSGTQLSVL.

This chain joins TRBV18 and TRBJ1-1; the D gene is possibly TRBD1 (5 bases). Germline-derived CDR1 and CDR2 are KGHSH and LQKENI. V lost 3 bases and J lost 5, with 13 bases in between. The CDR3 spans 14 residues. The CDR3 here is CASSPIREGTEAFF. The CDR3 DNA is TGTGCCAGCTCACCGATCAGGGAAGGGACTGAAGCTTTCTTT.

In its sample, this clone was seen once. The chain links TRBV7-9 to TRBJ2-3; 7 bases map to TRBD2. V trimming: 8 bases; J trimming: 1 base; junction bases outside the gene matches: 9. In germline, CDR1 is SEHNR, CDR2 FQNEAQ (reference sequence). The CDR3 is 15 amino acids. In DNA, the CDR3 is TGTGCCAGCGGGCTGGAGGGAGGGGGCACAGATACGCAGTATTTT. It translates to CASGLEGGGTDTQYF. Combining the CDR3 with reference TRBV7-9 and TRBJ2-3 gives the whole variable domain DTGVSQNPRHKITKRGQNVTFRCDPISEHNRLYWYRQTLGQGPEFLTYFQNEAQLEKSRLLSDRFSAERPKGSFSTLEIQRTEQGDSAMYLCASGLEGGGTDTQYFGPGTRLTVL.

The chain employs TRBV28 and TRBJ1-4; TRBD1 aligns across 7 bases. J was trimmed by 9 bases and V by 5 bases; bases with no gene match: 9. The CDR3 consists of 14 residues. Germline lookup yields CDR1 MDHEN and CDR2 SYDVKM. The CDR3 sequence: CASSPGGGGKKLFF. CDR3 bases: TGTGCCAGCAGTCCCGGAGGGGGCGGTAAAAAACTGTTTTTT.

The chain has TRBV6-6 and TRBJ1-1; a possible D gene is TRBD1 (5 bases). Germline assignment: CDR1 MNHNY and CDR2 SVGAGI (reference sequence). Trimming took 0 bases from V and 12 from J, leaving 11 bases between them. This CDR3 spans 12 amino acids. Here the CDR3 DNA reads TGTGCCAGCAGTTACTCGGGGGGTTGGACTTTCTTT. Protein sequence: CASSYSGGWTFF.

J is TRBJ1-2 and V is TRBV5-4; TRBD1 aligns across 11 bases. The germline V gene has CDR1 SGHNT and CDR2 YYREEE (reference sequence). The CDR3 loop spans 17 amino acids. V was pared by 4 bases and J by 4 bases, with 12 bases of the junction left unmatched. The CDR3 bases are TGTGCCAGCAGCCCGGACAGGGGGCTTTCCCGCGGCTATGGCTACACCTTC. It is translated as CASSPDRGLSRGYGYTF.

The rearrangement uses TRBV27 and TRBJ2-7; 8 nucleotides line up with TRBD2. V was pared by 2 bases and J by 3 bases, with 3 bases of the junction left unmatched. The V gene's germline CDR1 is MNHEY and CDR2 SMNVEV (reference sequence). The CDR3 runs to 14 residues. CDR3 nucleotide sequence: TGTGCCAGCAGTTTACACGGGAGGGACTACGAGCAGTACTTC. Its protein product is CASSLHGRDYEQYF.

This chain links TRBV28 with TRBJ2-1; TRBD2 aligns across 15 bases. The CDR3 covers 16 residues. V was pared by 5 bases and J by 9 bases, with 8 bases of the junction left unmatched. Germline CDR1 MDHEN, CDR2 SYDVKM. CDR3 DNA: TGTGCCAGCAGTCACGGGACTAGCGGGGGGAGTCGTGAGCAGTTCTTC. Its translation is CASSHGTSGGSREQFF.

The chain carries TRBV27 and TRBJ1-4; 8 bases align to TRBD1. CDR1 and CDR2 from the germline V gene are MNHEY and SMNVEV (reference sequence). The V gene end was trimmed by 2 bases and the J gene end by 6 bases; junction bases not matched to a gene: 2. This CDR3 contains 14 residues. CDR3: CASSLVRGHEKLFF. For the CDR3, the DNA is TGTGCCAGCAGTTTAGTCAGGGGGCATGAAAAACTGTTTTTT. Looking up the rest from reference TRBV27 and TRBJ1-4 gives the full variable domain: EAQVTQNPRYLITVTGKKLTVTCSQNMNHEYMSWYRQDPGLGLRQIYYSMNVEVTDKGDVPEGYKVSRKEKRNFPLILESPSPNQTSLYFCASSLVRGHEKLFFGSGTQLSVL.

The rearrangement joins TRBV28 to TRBJ1-6, with D unresolved. V gave up 1 base and J gave up 9 bases, with 13 bases separating them. Germline CDR1 MDHEN, CDR2 SYDVKM. CDR3 length equals 15 residues. CDR3 region: CASSLLNLGSSPLHF. Here the CDR3 DNA reads TGTGCCAGCAGTTTATTAAATCTAGGGAGTTCACCCCTCCACTTT.

The chain recombines TRBV29-1 with TRBJ2-1; D is perhaps TRBD1 (6 bases). The CDR3 is 12 residues long. V was shortened by 7 bases and J by 3 bases, with 10 bases between the two germline ends. Germline loops: CDR1 SQVTM, CDR2 ANQGSEA. The CDR3 DNA reads TGCAGCGCCTTGGACAGCTACAATGAGCAGTTCTTC. This sequence encodes CSALDSYNEQFF.

CDR3 nucleotide sequence: TGCAGTGCTAGTAGGGGACAGGGTTTTACGTATGGCTACACCTTC. Its protein product is CSASRGQGFTYGYTF. The rearrangement uses TRBV20-1 and TRBJ1-2, with 9 bases that match TRBD1. The CDR3 runs 15 residues. Germline loops: CDR1 DFQATT, CDR2 SNEGSKA (reference sequence). V trimming: 3 bases; J trimming: 5 bases; junction bases outside the gene matches: 10.

The CDR3 sequence is CASSLAPDRTDTEAFF. In DNA form, the CDR3 reads TGTGCCAGCAGCTTAGCCCCGGACAGGACGGACACTGAAGCTTTCTTT. J is TRBJ1-1 and V is TRBV7-2, with 7 bases matching TRBD1. V shed 0 bases, J shed 3 bases, and the junction held 7 bases outside the gene matches. Germline V CDR1 and CDR2: SGHTA, FQGNSA. CDR3 length: 16 amino acids.

The chain carries TRBV5-1 and TRBJ2-5, with D possibly matching TRBD1 (5 bases). V lost 2 bases and J 0 bases, leaving 14 bases between the germline ends. Germline assignment: CDR1 SGHRS and CDR2 YFSETQ. This CDR3 comprises 16 residues. The CDR3 is CASSLPGSSNQETQYF. DNA for the CDR3: TGCGCCAGCAGCTTACCAGGGTCATCCAACCAAGAGACCCAGTACTTC.

The chain has TRBV7-9 and TRBJ1-2, with 7 bases fitting TRBD1. The J segment lost 2 bases and the V segment lost 4 bases, leaving 4 bases of the junction unmatched. CDR1 and CDR2 (germline): SEHNR, FQNEAQ (reference sequence). This CDR3 has 14 amino acids. The CDR3 region has the DNA TGTGCCAGCAGCTGGGACAGATCAAACTATGGCTACACCTTC. Translation: CASSWDRSNYGYTF.

This clone appeared once. The chain couples TRBV6-2 or TRBV6-3 to TRBJ1-1, with TRBD1 as a possible D gene (6 bases). The CDR3 is 16 amino acids. Trimming pared 0 bases from V and 0 bases from J, leaving 11 bases between. Germline values: CDR1 MNHEY, CDR2 SVGEGT. CDR3 in amino acids: CASSYSAQGLNTEAFF. The CDR3 DNA reads TGTGCCAGCAGTTACTCGGCCCAGGGGCTGAACACTGAAGCTTTCTTT.

This sequence joins TRBV6-5 and TRBJ2-7; no reliable D call. The germline gives CDR1 MNHEY, CDR2 SVGAGI. This CDR3 is 10 amino acids long. Trimming took off 8 bases at V and 2 bases at J, with 4 bases between the two ends. CDR3 residues: CASRAYEQYF. Written as DNA, the CDR3 is TGTGCCAGCCGAGCCTACGAGCAGTACTTC.

CDR3 nucleotide sequence: TGTGCCAGCAGCAGAACGGGACAACTTGGGGCCAACGTCCTGACTTTC. Residues: CASSRTGQLGANVLTF. The chain couples TRBV27 to TRBJ2-6; D might be TRBD1 (6 bases). Germline V CDR1 and CDR2: MNHEY, SMNVEV (reference sequence). This CDR3 spans 16 amino acids. Trimming stripped 6 bases from V and 3 bases from J, with 15 bases between.

V is TRBV20-1 and J is TRBJ1-2; the D is unclear. CDR3 length: 12 amino acids. Germline CDR1 DFQATT, CDR2 SNEGSKA (reference sequence). Trimming stripped 3 bases from V and 1 base from J, with 6 bases between. The CDR3 DNA is TGCAGTGCTAGTGCCCATAACTATGGCTACACCTTC. Its translation is CSASAHNYGYTF.

The chain is built from TRBV20-1 and TRBJ2-5; 9 positions match TRBD2. The trim removed 3 bases at V and 0 bases at J, leaving 5 bases unmatched. The CDR3 covers 15 residues. Looked up from germline, CDR1 is DFQATT and CDR2 is SNEGSKA (reference sequence). The CDR3 protein is CSASPSGAYQETQYF. CDR3 nucleotides: TGCAGTGCTAGTCCTAGCGGGGCTTACCAAGAGACCCAGTACTTC.

The J gene is TRBJ2-2, the V gene TRBV6-2 or TRBV6-3, with D possibly matching TRBD2 (6 bases). Germline-derived CDR1 and CDR2 are MNHEY and SVGEGT. V lost 5 bases, J lost 9 bases, and 16 bases lay in between. The CDR3 totals 14 residues. The CDR3 is CASSHPPGLWELFF. In nucleotides, the CDR3 is TGTGCCAGCAGTCATCCTCCGGGACTCTGGGAGCTGTTTTTT.